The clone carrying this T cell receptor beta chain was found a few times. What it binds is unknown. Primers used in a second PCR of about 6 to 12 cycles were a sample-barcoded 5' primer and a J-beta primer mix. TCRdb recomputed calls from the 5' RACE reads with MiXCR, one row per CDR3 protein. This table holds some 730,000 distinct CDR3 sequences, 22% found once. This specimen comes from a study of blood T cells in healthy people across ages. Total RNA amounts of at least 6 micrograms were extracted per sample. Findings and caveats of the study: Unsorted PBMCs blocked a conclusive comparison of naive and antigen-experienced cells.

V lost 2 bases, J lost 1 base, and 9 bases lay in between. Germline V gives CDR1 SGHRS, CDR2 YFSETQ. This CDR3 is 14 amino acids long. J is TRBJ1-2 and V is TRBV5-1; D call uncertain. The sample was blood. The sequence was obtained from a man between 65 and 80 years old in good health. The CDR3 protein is CASSFEGNNYGYTF. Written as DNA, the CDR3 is TGCGCCAGCAGCTTTGAGGGAAATAACTATGGCTACACCTTC.